One and the same sample provided the 5 T cell receptor beta chains below, sequenced in a study of T-cell memory formation after mild COVID-19. From the 5' RACE reads, TCRdb called clonotypes with MiXCR, one entry per CDR3 protein. The data contain about 190,000 distinct CDR3 sequences, around 20% of them singletons. Sequenced material: PBMCs or a T cell subset sorted from them (not recorded which). The receptors come from an adult woman who had mild COVID-19 (a few samples of this study predate the infection). Cell type and time point are not known.

In this sample, this clonotype turned up a few times. The rearrangement uses TRBV12-3 or TRBV12-4 and TRBJ1-2; D not resolved. V lost 8 bases and J 3 bases, leaving 16 bases between the germline ends. CDR3 length: 14 amino acids. CDR3 DNA: TGTGCCAGCCAACCCCGCGGATTAGACTATGGCTACACCTTC. This sequence encodes CASQPRGLDYGYTF.

This clonotype was recorded a few times. J is TRBJ1-1 and V is TRBV5-1, with a tentative D call TRBD1 (5 bases). CDR3 size: 14 residues. V gave up 8 bases and J gave up 5 bases, with 19 bases separating them. The germline V gene encodes CDR1 SGHRS and CDR2 YFSETQ. CDR3 nucleotide sequence: TGCGCCAGTTCTCGAGGGGAGGGGTTGACTGAAGCTTTCTTT. This gives the protein CASSRGEGLTEAFF.

The V call is TRBV7-6, the J call TRBJ2-5, with a tentative D call TRBD2 (6 bases). V lost 1 base, J lost 5 bases, and 17 bases lay in between. The CDR3 totals 16 residues. The germline V gene encodes CDR1 SGHVS and CDR2 FNYEAQ. CDR3 DNA sequence: TGTGCCAGCAGCTTAGAGGCCCCGGGACTGAGTGAGACCCAGTACTTC. Its protein is CASSLEAPGLSETQYF.

V gene TRBV7-9 combines with J gene TRBJ1-1; 8 bases fit TRBD1. The CDR3 is 15 amino acids. Germline V gene lookup returns CDR1 SEHNR and CDR2 FQNEAQ (reference sequence). Unmatched junction bases numbered 6, after V lost 2 bases and J lost 4 bases. The CDR3 DNA follows: TGTGCCAGCAGCTTACCGACGGACAGGGCCACTGAAGCTTTCTTT. It is translated as CASSLPTDRATEAFF. Supplemented by reference TRBV7-9 and TRBJ1-1, the full variable domain reads DTGVSQNPRHKITKRGQNVTFRCDPISEHNRLYWYRQTLGQGPEFLTYFQNEAQLEKSRLLSDRFSAERPKGSFSTLEIQRTEQGDSAMYLCASSLPTDRATEAFFGQGTRLTVV.

This clonotype was seen a few times. This chain uses TRBV12-3 or TRBV12-4 with TRBJ2-1; D gene uncertain. Trimming shortened V by 4 bases and J by 6 bases, and 7 bases separated the two germline ends. This CDR3 has 12 amino acids. This CDR3 reads CASSWTLNEQFF. As DNA, the CDR3 is TGTGCCAGCAGTTGGACCCTCAATGAGCAGTTCTTC.